This TCR beta chain derives from a study of cytotoxic CD8 clonotypes in ibrutinib-treated CLL. The length of the CDR3 is 13 residues. V shed 7 bases, J shed 3 bases, and the junction held 2 bases outside the gene matches. Germline V gene sequence: CDR1 WSHSY, CDR2 SAAADI. Repertoires were generated with immunoSEQ multiplex PCR, while TCRdb's copy carries only in-frame clones and drops some. This table has some 300,000 clones, roughly 80% appearing once. The clonotype originates from a human donor with chronic lymphocytic leukemia. The chain recombines TRBV10-2 with TRBJ1-1; 10 bases agree with TRBD1. Sequenced here: PBMCs, sampled before ibrutinib treatment. CDR3 DNA: TGCGCCAGCACCGGGACAGGGGACACTGAAGCTTTCTTT. This encodes CASTGTGDTEAFF.